The 8 T cell receptor beta chains given below trace back to one sample, sequenced in a study of blood T cell repertoires in COVID-19 (dated by TCRdb to about 2020). Libraries came from the immunoSEQ multiplex PCR assay. TCRdb took this table from immuneACCESS and kept in-frame rearrangements with V and J called. Such tables lack part of the clones; where checked against another copy, unresolved V genes explain under half of the gap, and the rest is unexplained. For this sample there are fewer than 700,000 clones; roughly 89% appear just once. Of the sample, around 7.8% falls within the top ten clones. The sample taken for sequencing was peripheral blood. Every receptor here comes from a woman aged 45 to 65 with COVID-19, enrolled during active disease.

This sequence joins TRBV5-4 and TRBJ2-7; 10 nucleotides agree with TRBD1. The CDR3 covers 15 residues. Trimming cost V 3 bases and J 3 bases; bases outside gene matches: 6. From germline, CDR1 is SGHNT and CDR2 YYREEE (reference sequence). The CDR3 bases are TGTGCCAGCAGCTCCGGGACAGGGGCGTTCTACGAGCAGTACTTC. Translation gives CASSSGTGAFYEQYF.

This clone appeared once. CDR3 region: CAISPPGQGAIHGIQPQHF. DNA of the CDR3: TGTGCCATCAGCCCTCCGGGACAGGGGGCGATCCACGGAATTCAGCCCCAGCATTTT. This chain joins TRBV10-3 and TRBJ1-5; 12 bases fit TRBD1. The CDR3 has 19 residues. The V segment lost 6 bases and the J segment 6 bases; nucleotides outside the gene matches: 18. Germline-derived CDR1 and CDR2 are ENHRY and SYGVKD.

This clone was detected only once. This chain links TRBV3-1 (or the pseudogene TRBV3-2) with TRBJ2-2; unclear D gene. This CDR3 spans 13 amino acids. Per the germline V gene, CDR1 is LGHDT and CDR2 is YNNKEL (reference sequence). V was cut by 2 bases and J by 6 bases, with 7 bases left in between. The CDR3 region has the DNA TGTGCCAGCAGCCAACTATTCCCCGGGGAGCTGTTTTTT. It translates to CASSQLFPGELFF.

The rearrangement uses TRBV10-3 and TRBJ1-2, with D possibly TRBD1 on 6 matching bases. This CDR3 is 13 amino acids long. V gave up 4 bases and J gave up 10 bases, with 16 bases separating them. Germline CDR1 ENHRY, CDR2 SYGVKD. CDR3 amino acids: CAISGQDDLVYTF. In nucleotides, the CDR3 is TGTGCCATCAGTGGACAGGACGATTTGGTCTACACCTTC.

The chain is built from TRBV10-3 and TRBJ1-6, with 9 positions matching TRBD1. This CDR3 is built from 16 residues. The germline V gene encodes CDR1 ENHRY and CDR2 SYGVKD. V lost 4 bases and J lost 9; bases outside the gene matches: 10. CDR3 nucleotide sequence: TGTGCCATCAGTGTAAAACGACAGGGGGAAGGTTCACCCCTCCACTTT. Amino acids: CAISVKRQGEGSPLHF.

The chain employs TRBV3-1 (or the pseudogene TRBV3-2) and TRBJ2-2, with 9 nucleotides matching TRBD1. Per the germline V gene, CDR1 is LGHDT and CDR2 is YNNKEL (reference sequence). CDR3 length: 15 amino acids. Unmatched junction bases numbered 7, after V lost 4 bases and J lost 7 bases. The CDR3 protein is CASSPGQGKNGELFF. As DNA, the CDR3 is TGTGCCAGCAGCCCCGGACAGGGGAAGAACGGGGAGCTGTTTTTT.

The J gene is TRBJ1-2, the V gene TRBV11-2, with D perhaps TRBD1 (5 bases). This CDR3 is built from 14 residues. Per germline, CDR1 SGHAT and CDR2 FQNNGV. The ends were cut back, 5 bases at V and 4 bases at J, with 14 bases in the middle. The CDR3 DNA reads as TGTGCCAGCAGCCCGAATAGGGGAACCTATGGCTACACCTTC. It codes for CASSPNRGTYGYTF.

The chain employs TRBV6-5 and TRBJ1-5; TRBD1 aligns across 12 bases. CDR3 size: 13 residues. Per the germline V gene, CDR1 is MNHEY and CDR2 is SVGAGI. V was clipped by 7 bases and J by 12 bases; unmatched bases: 7. For the CDR3, the DNA is TGTGCCAGCACTCTGGGACAGGGGGCGAACCAGCATTTT. Translated: CASTLGQGANQHF.